This TCR beta chain was profiled in a study of graft-versus-host responses after intestinal transplantation. Study summary: Isolated intestinal, liver-intestinal, or multivisceral transplants were what recipients had. Tacrolimus and steroids were given for 2 to 3 years to all recipients after anti-thymocyte globulin induction. Study-wide results and caveats: GvH clones appeared in recipient marrow, some first in ileum or blood. Within the allografts of patients who had graft-donor T cell macrochimerism, graft-versus-host to host-versus-graft clonal ratios were high.

A remark on this clone: No antigen is known for it.

This table comes from immunoSEQ multiplex PCR, and its TCRdb copy is limited to in-frame clones, with some not included. This table holds about 94,000 clones, more than 85% found once. Germline CDR1 is MGHRA and CDR2 is YSYEKL. V was clipped by 0 bases and J by 8 bases; unmatched bases: 8. This CDR3 spans 16 amino acids. The rearrangement joins TRBV4-1 to TRBJ2-1; the match to TRBD2 covers 9 bases. Source: unstimulated CD8+ T cells sorted from spleen or lymph node cells, taken before intestinal transplant. This receptor was identified in a human donor who received an intestinal transplant. In DNA, the CDR3 is TGCGCCAGCAGCCAAGATCAGGGCGGGAGGGGATATGAGCAGTTCTTC. As protein: CASSQDQGGRGYEQFF.